This TCR beta chain stems from a study of cytomegalovirus exposure and HLA in healthy donors. Primers included in the PCR were 60 Vbeta and 13 Jbeta primers. This table comes from immunoSEQ multiplex PCR, and its TCRdb copy is limited to in-frame clones, with some not included. The table records more than 80,000 clones, 65% to 80% of them present only once. After removal of 3 bases from V and 2 bases from J, the junction contained 1 base not matched to a gene. This CDR3 is built from 13 residues. From germline, CDR1 is SGHTA and CDR2 FQGNSA. The J gene is TRBJ2-7, the V gene TRBV7-2; 7 bases are a match to TRBD1. This receptor was obtained from a woman in her forties or fifties in good health and CMV-seropositive. Sample: PBMCs. The CDR3 DNA follows: TGTGCCAGCAGCTTTGGACAGGCCTACGAGCAGTACTTC. Amino acid sequence: CASSFGQAYEQYF.